The 14 T cell receptor beta chains given below trace back to one sample, sequenced in a study of blood T cell repertoires in COVID-19. Only in-frame clones appear in the TCRdb table, and some are missing; sequencing was by immunoSEQ multiplex PCR. Of under 80,000 clones listed, around 89% were seen once; the top ten hold roughly 13%. Sequencing used peripheral blood. These receptors were collected from a man in his 70s with active or convalescent COVID-19.

The chain links TRBV19 to TRBJ1-1, with D possibly matching TRBD1 (5 bases). V was pared by 5 bases and J by 1 base, with 17 bases between. The CDR3 is 16 amino acids. The germline CDR1 and CDR2 sequences are LNHDA and SQIVND (reference sequence). This CDR3 reads CASSGIPGVSNTEAFF. Here the CDR3 DNA reads TGTGCCAGTAGTGGCATTCCGGGGGTTTCGAACACTGAAGCTTTCTTT.

This chain joins TRBV5-1 and TRBJ2-7; 9 bases align to TRBD1. CDR1 and CDR2 from the germline V gene are SGHRS and YFSETQ. V lost 4 bases to trimming and J lost 2 bases; unmatched junction nucleotides: 7. The CDR3 totals 15 residues. The CDR3 coding sequence is TGCGCCAGCAGCACTTCCGGGACAGGGCCCTACGAGCAGTACTTC. It is translated as CASSTSGTGPYEQYF.

The CDR3 DNA is TGTGCCAGCAGCTTCGAACTCGGGGAGGGCTACACCTTC. Its protein product is CASSFELGEGYTF. This sequence joins TRBV7-3 and TRBJ1-2; D call uncertain. The CDR3 contains 13 residues. CDR1 and CDR2 (germline): SGHTA, FQGTGA. V lost 3 bases to trimming and J lost 8 bases, with 13 bases between them.

This chain connects TRBV7-9 to TRBJ1-2; D remains ambiguous. The V gene's germline CDR1 is SEHNR and CDR2 FQNEAQ (reference sequence). The CDR3 runs 13 residues. V was trimmed by 3 bases and J by 7 bases, leaving 12 bases between them. CDR3 amino acids: CASSLEGASGYTF. Written as DNA, the CDR3 is TGTGCCAGCAGCTTGGAGGGAGCAAGTGGCTACACCTTC.

V gene TRBV4-1 combines with J gene TRBJ2-3; D remains ambiguous. This CDR3 region has 14 residues. The V gene lost 4 bases and the J gene lost 6 bases, with 14 bases spanning the gap. CDR1 is MGHRA and CDR2 is YSYEKL in the germline V gene. CDR3 nucleotides: TGCGCCAGCAGCCTCATTACTACCCCGGATACGCAGTATTTT. Protein product: CASSLITTPDTQYF.

The CDR3 bases are TGTGCCAGCAGTCGGTTAGCGGGAGGGGGCTCCTACAATGAGCAGTTCTTC. Protein: CASSRLAGGGSYNEQFF. V is TRBV27 and J is TRBJ2-1; 11 positions agree with TRBD2. V was clipped by 5 bases and J by 0 bases; unmatched bases: 6. The germline V gene encodes CDR1 MNHEY and CDR2 SMNVEV (reference sequence). The CDR3 covers 17 residues.

The CDR3 DNA follows: TGCGCCAGCACCCTATTCCCAGGGCAGGGGCGTAATGAGCAGTTCTTC. This sequence encodes CASTLFPGQGRNEQFF. The V gene is TRBV4-1, the J gene TRBJ2-1; D perhaps matches TRBD1 (6 bases). From germline, CDR1 is MGHRA and CDR2 YSYEKL. The CDR3 covers 16 residues. With 7 bases removed from V and 7 bases from J, the gap between germline ends came to 23 bases.

The V gene is TRBV27, the J gene TRBJ2-7; perhaps TRBD2 as D (5 bases). V lost 6 bases and J lost 3, with 33 bases in between. The length of the CDR3 is 20 residues. CDR1 is MNHEY and CDR2 is SMNVEV in the germline V gene (reference sequence). CDR3 nucleotide sequence: TGTGCCAGCAGACCTGAAACAGCCGGAACCGCCCTGCAGCGGAGCTACGAGCAGTACTTC. Translating gives CASRPETAGTALQRSYEQYF.

This chain joins TRBV20-1 and TRBJ1-1, with TRBD1 as a possible D gene (5 bases). Germline assignment: CDR1 DFQATT and CDR2 SNEGSKA (reference sequence). This CDR3 contains 11 residues. Trimming removed 5 bases from V and 5 bases from J, with 9 bases in between. The CDR3 is CSAWGETEAFF. CDR3 bases: TGCAGTGCTTGGGGGGAGACTGAAGCTTTCTTT.

The chain combines TRBV19 with TRBJ1-2; TRBD1 matches 9 bases. CDR1 LNHDA and CDR2 SQIVND come from the germline V gene (reference sequence). The CDR3 is made up of 14 amino acids. The trim removed 6 bases at V and 7 bases at J, leaving 9 bases unmatched. As DNA, the CDR3 is TGTGCCAGTAGGGACAGGGGTGTGGTTGGTGGCTACACCTTC. Amino acids: CASRDRGVVGGYTF. The full variable domain, its missing parts supplied by reference TRBV19 and TRBJ1-2, is DGGITQSPKYLFRKEGQNVTLSCEQNLNHDAMYWYRQDPGQGLRLIYYSQIVNDFQKGDIAEGYSVSREKKESFPLTVTSAQKNPTAFYLCASRDRGVVGGYTFGSGTRLTVV.

This clone was observed a few times. The V call is TRBV6-5, the J call TRBJ2-2; the match to TRBD2 covers 8 bases. The length of the CDR3 is 15 residues. The germline V gene encodes CDR1 MNHEY and CDR2 SVGAGI. The V gene end was trimmed by 6 bases and the J gene end by 4 bases; junction bases not matched to a gene: 7. CDR3 sequence: CASRSLAGRTGELFF. The CDR3 DNA sequence: TGTGCCAGCAGATCCTTAGCGGGGCGCACCGGGGAGCTGTTTTTT.

This clone was seen once. V and J are TRBV15 and TRBJ1-3; the D is unclear. The CDR3 length is 15 residues. The V and J ends lost 3 bases and 8 bases respectively, with 17 bases between them. Germline lookup yields CDR1 LNHNV and CDR2 YYDKDF (reference sequence). CDR3 nucleotides: TGTGCCACCAGCAGGGAGAGTCTCCCCGGGGACACCATATATTTT. It specifies CATSRESLPGDTIYF. The full variable domain, with the rest looked up from reference TRBV15 and TRBJ1-3, is DAMVIQNPRYQVTQFGKPVTLSCSQTLNHNVMYWYQQKSSQAPKLLFHYYDKDFNNEADTPDNFQSRRPNTSFCFLDIRSPGLGDTAMYLCATSRESLPGDTIYFGEGSWLTVV.

This clone is a singleton in its sample. The gene calls are TRBV5-4 and TRBJ2-7; 11 bases fit TRBD1. The germline CDR1 and CDR2 sequences are SGHNT and YYREEE (reference sequence). The ends lost 4 bases at V and 0 bases at J; junction bases unmatched: 3. The CDR3 extends over 15 amino acids. The CDR3 reads CASSIGQGASYEQYF. The CDR3 DNA follows: TGTGCCAGCAGCATAGGACAGGGGGCCTCCTACGAGCAGTACTTC.

This chain uses TRBV11-3 with TRBJ2-1, with 11 bases fitting TRBD1. Germline V CDR1 and CDR2: SGHNT, YENEEA. CDR3 length: 15 residues. V gave up 5 bases and J gave up 10 bases; unmatched junction bases: 10. This chain's CDR3 is CASSQTGQGAWEQFF. The CDR3 region has the DNA TGTGCCAGCAGCCAGACAGGACAGGGGGCTTGGGAGCAGTTCTTC.